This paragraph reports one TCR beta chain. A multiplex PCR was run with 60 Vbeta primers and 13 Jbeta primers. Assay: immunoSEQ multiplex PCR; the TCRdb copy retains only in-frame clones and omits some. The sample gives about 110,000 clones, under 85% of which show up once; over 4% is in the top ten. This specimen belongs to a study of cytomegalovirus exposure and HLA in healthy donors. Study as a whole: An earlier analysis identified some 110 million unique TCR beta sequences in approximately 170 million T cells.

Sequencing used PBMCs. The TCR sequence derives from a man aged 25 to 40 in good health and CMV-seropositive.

CDR3 DNA sequence: TGTGCCAGCAGTTTGCCAGGGAACGAAAAACTGTTTTTT. Translating gives CASSLPGNEKLFF. The chain has TRBV28 and TRBJ1-4; perhaps TRBD1 as D (5 bases). Germline-derived CDR1 and CDR2 are MDHEN and SYDVKM. Trimming left V 3 bases short and J 8 bases short, with 10 bases between. The length of the CDR3 is 13 residues.